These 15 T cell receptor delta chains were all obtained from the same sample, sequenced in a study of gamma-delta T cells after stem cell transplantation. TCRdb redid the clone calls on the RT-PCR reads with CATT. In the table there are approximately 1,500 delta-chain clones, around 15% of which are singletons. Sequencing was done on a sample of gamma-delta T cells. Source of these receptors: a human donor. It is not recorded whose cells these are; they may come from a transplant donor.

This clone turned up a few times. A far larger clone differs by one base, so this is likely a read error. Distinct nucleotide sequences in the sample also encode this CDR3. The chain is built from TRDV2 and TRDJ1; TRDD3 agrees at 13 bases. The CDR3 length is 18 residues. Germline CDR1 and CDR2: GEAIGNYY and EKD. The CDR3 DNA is TGTGCCTGTGACACCCTGACTGGGGGATACGCGTACACTGATAAACTCATCTTT. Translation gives CACDTLTGGYAYTDKLIF.

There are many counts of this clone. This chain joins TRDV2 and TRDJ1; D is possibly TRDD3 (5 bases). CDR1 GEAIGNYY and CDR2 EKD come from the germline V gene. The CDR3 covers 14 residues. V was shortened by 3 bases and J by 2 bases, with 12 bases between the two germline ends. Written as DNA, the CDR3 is TGTGCCTGTGACCGGATAGGAGCGACCGATAAACTCATCTTT. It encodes CACDRIGATDKLIF.

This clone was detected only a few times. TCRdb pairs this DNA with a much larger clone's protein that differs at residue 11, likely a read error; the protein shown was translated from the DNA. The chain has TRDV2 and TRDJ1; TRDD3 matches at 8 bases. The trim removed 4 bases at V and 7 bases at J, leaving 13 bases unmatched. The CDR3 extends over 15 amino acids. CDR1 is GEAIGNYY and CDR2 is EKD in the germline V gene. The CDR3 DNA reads TGTGCCTGTGAGGATCTGGGGGACCCAGGAAGTAAACTCATCTTT. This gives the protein CACEDLGDPGSKLIF.

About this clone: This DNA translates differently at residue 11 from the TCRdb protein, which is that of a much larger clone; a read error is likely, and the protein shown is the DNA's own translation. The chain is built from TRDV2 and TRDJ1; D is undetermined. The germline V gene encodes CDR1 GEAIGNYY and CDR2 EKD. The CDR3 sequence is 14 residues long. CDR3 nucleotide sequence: TGTGCCTGTGACCTCCTCCCGGACACCGATAACCTCATCTTT. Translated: CACDLLPDTDNLIF.

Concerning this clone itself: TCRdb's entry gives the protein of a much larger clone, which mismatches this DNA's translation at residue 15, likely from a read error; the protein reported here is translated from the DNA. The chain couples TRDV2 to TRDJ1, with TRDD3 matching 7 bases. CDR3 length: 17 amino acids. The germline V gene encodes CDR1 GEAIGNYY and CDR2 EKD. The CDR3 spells CACDPILAGIHTDKPIF. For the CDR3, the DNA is TGTGCCTGTGATCCCATACTGGCCGGGATACACACCGATAAACCCATCTTT.

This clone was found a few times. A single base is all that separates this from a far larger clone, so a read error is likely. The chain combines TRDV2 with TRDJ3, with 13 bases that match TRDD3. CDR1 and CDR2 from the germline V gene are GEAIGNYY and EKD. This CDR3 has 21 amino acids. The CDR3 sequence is CACCSMGTGGYGPWDTRQIFF. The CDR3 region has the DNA TGTGCCTGTTGCTCGATGGGTACTGGGGGATACGGACCCTGGGACACCCGACAGATATTTTTC.

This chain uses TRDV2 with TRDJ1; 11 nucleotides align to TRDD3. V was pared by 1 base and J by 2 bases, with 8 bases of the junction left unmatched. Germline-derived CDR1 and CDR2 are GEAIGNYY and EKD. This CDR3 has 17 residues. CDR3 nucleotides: TGTGCCTGTGACACAGTACTGGGGGATAATATAACCGATAAACTCATCTTT. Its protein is CACDTVLGDNITDKLIF.

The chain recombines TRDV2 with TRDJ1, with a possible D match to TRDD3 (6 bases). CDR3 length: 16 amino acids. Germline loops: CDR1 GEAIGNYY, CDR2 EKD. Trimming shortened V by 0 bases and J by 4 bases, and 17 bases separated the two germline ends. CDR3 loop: CACDTVGDSLSDKLIF. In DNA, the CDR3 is TGTGCCTGTGACACCGTAGGGGATTCTCTGAGCGATAAACTCATCTTT.

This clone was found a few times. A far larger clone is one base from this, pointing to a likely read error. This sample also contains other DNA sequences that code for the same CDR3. The CDR3 reads CACDILRGIPTDKLIF. The CDR3 DNA reads TGTGCCTGTGACATCCTACGGGGGATACCGACCGATAAACTCATCTTT. This rearrangement joins TRDV2 to TRDJ1; the match to TRDD3 covers 9 bases. There are 16 residues in the CDR3. V lost 2 bases to trimming and J lost 2 bases; unmatched junction nucleotides: 8. CDR1 and CDR2 from the germline V gene are GEAIGNYY and EKD.

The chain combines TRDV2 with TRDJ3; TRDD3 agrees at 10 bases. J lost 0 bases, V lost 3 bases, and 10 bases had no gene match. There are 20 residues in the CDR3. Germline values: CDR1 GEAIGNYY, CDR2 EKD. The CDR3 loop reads CACDVLGDSRGSWDTRQMFF. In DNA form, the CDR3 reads TGTGCCTGTGACGTTCTGGGGGATAGTCGTGGCTCCTGGGACACCCGACAGATGTTTTTC.

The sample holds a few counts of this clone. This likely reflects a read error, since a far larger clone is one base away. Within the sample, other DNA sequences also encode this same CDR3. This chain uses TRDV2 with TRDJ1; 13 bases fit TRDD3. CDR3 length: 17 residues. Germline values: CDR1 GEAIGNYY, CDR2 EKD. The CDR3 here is CACDTVLGDTGTDKLIF. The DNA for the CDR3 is TGTGCCTGTGACACAGTACTGGGGGATACGGGGACCGATAAGCTCATCTTT.

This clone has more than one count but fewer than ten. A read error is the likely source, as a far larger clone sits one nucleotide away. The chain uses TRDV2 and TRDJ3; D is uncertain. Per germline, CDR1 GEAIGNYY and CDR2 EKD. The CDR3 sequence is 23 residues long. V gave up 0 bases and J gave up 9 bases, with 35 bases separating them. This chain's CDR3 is CACDTVRRSAGVGYLRVTRQMFF. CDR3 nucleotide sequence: TGTGCCTGTGACACCGTCCGACGGTCCGCTGGAGTCGGGTATCTCCGGGTCACCCGACAGATGTTTTTC.

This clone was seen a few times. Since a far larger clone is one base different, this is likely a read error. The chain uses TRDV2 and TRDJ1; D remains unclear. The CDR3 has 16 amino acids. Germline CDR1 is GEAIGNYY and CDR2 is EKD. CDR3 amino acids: CACDTIVPLNTDKPIF. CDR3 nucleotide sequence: TGTGCCTGTGACACCATCGTTCCCTTAAACACCGATAAACCCATCTTT.

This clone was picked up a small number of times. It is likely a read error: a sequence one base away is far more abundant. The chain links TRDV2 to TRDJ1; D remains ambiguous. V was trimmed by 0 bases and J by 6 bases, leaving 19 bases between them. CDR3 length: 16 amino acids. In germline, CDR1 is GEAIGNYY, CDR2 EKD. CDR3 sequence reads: CACDTVEGSTPNKLIF. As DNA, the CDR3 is TGTGCCTGTGACACCGTGGAGGGGTCCACCCCCAATAAACTCATCTTT.

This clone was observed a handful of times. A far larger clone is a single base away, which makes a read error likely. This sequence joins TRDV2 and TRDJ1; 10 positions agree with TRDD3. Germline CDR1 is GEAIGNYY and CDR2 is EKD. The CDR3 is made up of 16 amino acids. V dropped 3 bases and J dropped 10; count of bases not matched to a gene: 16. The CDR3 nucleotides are TGTGCCTGTGACGAACTTGACGTTGGGGGATACTATAGACTCATCTTT. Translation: CACDELDVGGYYRLIF.